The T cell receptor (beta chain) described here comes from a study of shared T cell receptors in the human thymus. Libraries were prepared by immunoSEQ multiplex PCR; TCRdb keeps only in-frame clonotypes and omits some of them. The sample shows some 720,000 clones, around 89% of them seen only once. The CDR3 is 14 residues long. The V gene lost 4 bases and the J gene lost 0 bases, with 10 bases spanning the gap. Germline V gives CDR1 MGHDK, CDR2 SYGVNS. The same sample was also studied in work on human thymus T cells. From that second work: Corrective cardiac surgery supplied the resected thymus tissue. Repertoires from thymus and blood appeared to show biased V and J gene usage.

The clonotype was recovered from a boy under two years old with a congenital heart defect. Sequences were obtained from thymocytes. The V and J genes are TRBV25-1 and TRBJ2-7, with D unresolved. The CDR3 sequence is CASSGKADSYEQYF. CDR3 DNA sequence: TGTGCCAGCAGTGGAAAAGCCGACTCCTACGAGCAGTACTTC.